The 30 T cell receptor beta chains given below trace back to one sample, sequenced in a study of blood T cell repertoires in COVID-19. Using immunoSEQ multiplex PCR, the repertoire was profiled, and TCRdb retains in-frame clones only, with some absent. The data contain roughly 400,000 clones, roughly 89% of them singletons. Sequencing used PBMCs or T cells enriched from blood (not recorded which). The receptor set was obtained from a woman between 25 and 40 years old who had recovered from COVID-19.

The chain has TRBV9 and TRBJ1-3, with 8 bases fitting TRBD1. Trimming took 3 bases from V and 4 from J; bases not matched to a gene: 6. Germline CDR1 and CDR2: SGDLS and YYNGEE. The CDR3 has 15 residues. The CDR3 sequence: CASSAPGGHGNTIYF. The CDR3 DNA sequence: TGTGCCAGCAGCGCCCCAGGGGGCCACGGAAACACCATATATTTT.

The rearrangement joins TRBV28 to TRBJ2-5, with 7 bases aligning to TRBD1. Trimming removed 5 bases from V and 5 bases from J; junction bases left unmatched: 11. CDR3 length: 15 amino acids. Germline loops: CDR1 MDHEN, CDR2 SYDVKM. The CDR3 nucleotides are TGTGCCAGCAGTCATGTCCTTGGACAGGCGGAGACCCAGTACTTC. It translates to CASSHVLGQAETQYF.

J is TRBJ1-2 and V is TRBV6-2 or TRBV6-3; D ambiguous. V was pared by 2 bases and J by 8 bases, with 9 bases between. Germline V gene lookup returns CDR1 MNHEY and CDR2 SVGEGT. The CDR3 spans 12 residues. CDR3 coding DNA: TGTGCCAGCAGTTACCCCAGAGGCGGCTACACCTTC. It yields the protein CASSYPRGGYTF.

This clone was seen just once. The chain uses TRBV7-9 and TRBJ2-3; D may be TRBD2 (5 bases). Trimming cost V 3 bases and J 4 bases, with 11 bases left between them. From germline, CDR1 is SEHNR and CDR2 FQNEAQ (reference sequence). The CDR3 extends over 14 amino acids. CDR3 DNA: TGTGCCAGCAGCTTGGGCCTAGCTGCAGATACGCAGTATTTT. It codes for CASSLGLAADTQYF.

About this clone itself: A junction end diverges from the germline sequence, so it may reflect a read error. The genes are TRBV28 and TRBJ2-7; tentative D call: TRBD2 (5 bases). The CDR3 runs to 11 residues. Germline values: CDR1 MDHEN, CDR2 SYDVKM. The CDR3 DNA follows: TGTGCCAGCAGTTTATCCTCGGGGAGAGACTTC. This translates into CASSLSSGRDF.

The chain combines TRBV13 with TRBJ2-5, with D perhaps TRBD1 (6 bases). The germline gives CDR1 PRHDT, CDR2 FYEKMQ (reference sequence). The CDR3 loop spans 14 amino acids. V was pared by 0 bases and J by 5 bases, with 10 bases between. As DNA, the CDR3 is TGTGCCAGCAGCTTAGGTGGGACACCCGAGACCCAGTACTTC. Translated, it gives CASSLGGTPETQYF.

The V gene is TRBV5-1, the J gene TRBJ1-5; no firm D call. Germline CDR1 SGHRS, CDR2 YFSETQ. V was trimmed by 2 bases and J by 9 bases, leaving 15 bases between them. This CDR3 is built from 14 residues. CDR3: CASSLYSEGRPQHF. CDR3 nucleotide sequence: TGCGCCAGCAGCTTATATAGTGAGGGAAGGCCCCAGCATTTT.

CDR3: CSAHRGTEAFF. In nucleotides, the CDR3 is TGCAGTGCACACAGGGGGACTGAAGCTTTCTTT. V gene TRBV20-1 combines with J gene TRBJ1-1; 8 bases agree with TRBD1. V lost 6 bases to trimming and J lost 5 bases; unmatched junction nucleotides: 2. The CDR3 totals 11 residues. Germline lookup yields CDR1 DFQATT and CDR2 SNEGSKA (reference sequence).

The CDR3, as DNA: TGTGCCAGTAGTGGACTAGCGGGAGGGCCGAGTGAGCAGTTCTTC. Translating gives CASSGLAGGPSEQFF. V and J are TRBV19 and TRBJ2-1, with 15 bases identical to TRBD2. V lost 5 bases and J lost 9; bases outside the gene matches: 5. Germline CDR1 and CDR2: LNHDA and SQIVND (reference sequence). CDR3 length equals 15 residues.

The CDR3 loop reads CASSRLSGNEYF. The CDR3 nucleotides read TGTGCCAGCAGTCGACTGTCCGGGAACGAGTATTTT. V usage is TRBV6-5 and J usage is TRBJ2-3, with D perhaps matching TRBD2 (5 bases). CDR3 length equals 12 residues. The V end lost 5 bases, the J end lost 13 bases, and 16 bases lay between the germline ends. Germline-derived CDR1 and CDR2 are MNHEY and SVGAGI.

The chain couples TRBV6-2 or TRBV6-3 to TRBJ1-5, with 9 bases lining up with TRBD1. Germline lookup yields CDR1 MNHEY and CDR2 SVGEGT. Losses at the gene ends were 4 bases for V and 5 bases for J; bases not matched to a gene: 6. The CDR3 is 15 amino acids. The CDR3 coding sequence is TGTGCCAGCAGTTCCGGGACAGGGAATTATCAGCCCCAGCATTTT. Residues: CASSSGTGNYQPQHF.

The chain joins TRBV4-1 to TRBJ2-7; 14 bases line up with TRBD2. Germline V gene data show CDR1 as MGHRA and CDR2 as YSYEKL. This CDR3 has 15 residues. After removal of 1 base from V and 4 bases from J, the junction contained 0 bases not matched to a gene. The chain's CDR3 is CASSQGTSGRYEQYF. DNA for the CDR3: TGCGCCAGCAGCCAAGGGACTAGCGGGAGGTACGAGCAGTACTTC.

The chain couples TRBV20-1 to TRBJ1-2, with D tentatively TRBD1 (6 bases). The length of the CDR3 is 18 residues. V lost 3 bases and J lost 2, with 25 bases in between. Per the germline V gene, CDR1 is DFQATT and CDR2 is SNEGSKA (reference sequence). CDR3 sequence (DNA): TGCAGTGCTAGTGTACCGCTGGGCCGGGACACGAGAAACTATGGCTACACCTTC. Residues: CSASVPLGRDTRNYGYTF.

The chain uses TRBV6-4 and TRBJ1-2; 7 nucleotides match TRBD1. The germline V gene has CDR1 MRHNA and CDR2 SNTAGT. Trimming took 0 bases from V and 5 from J; bases not matched to a gene: 12. The CDR3 spans 17 residues. CDR3 in amino acids: CASSDSQGGGCKYGYTF. The CDR3 nucleotides read TGTGCCAGCAGTGACTCACAAGGAGGGGGCTGTAAGTATGGCTACACCTTC.

The CDR3 region is CASSLGDRAETQYF. As DNA, the CDR3 is TGTGCCAGCAGCTTAGGGGACAGGGCAGAGACCCAGTACTTC. The rearrangement links TRBV11-1 to TRBJ2-5, with 9 bases aligning to TRBD1. The germline CDR1 and CDR2 sequences are SGHAT and FQDESV (reference sequence). This CDR3 contains 14 residues. Trimming removed 1 base from V and 4 bases from J; junction bases left unmatched: 1.

The chain uses TRBV28 and TRBJ2-7; 10 bases align to TRBD2. Germline CDR1 MDHEN, CDR2 SYDVKM. J gave up 4 bases and V 5 bases, and 8 bases lay outside the gene matches. This CDR3 is built from 15 residues. The CDR3 region has the DNA TGTGCCAGCAGTCCAGCGGGAGGGCCGGGGTACGAGCAGTACTTC. Protein: CASSPAGGPGYEQYF.

The J gene is TRBJ1-5, the V gene TRBV3-1 (or the pseudogene TRBV3-2), with 7 nucleotides matching TRBD1. The CDR3 consists of 17 residues. CDR1 and CDR2 (germline): LGHDT, YNNKEL (reference sequence). The J segment lost 4 bases and the V segment lost 0 bases, leaving 9 bases of the junction unmatched. In DNA form, the CDR3 reads TGTGCCAGCAGCCAAGACCCCCCTGTGACAGGGAATCAGCCCCAGCATTTT. Protein product: CASSQDPPVTGNQPQHF.

The gene calls are TRBV27 and TRBJ1-1, with 7 bases that match TRBD1. This CDR3 has 14 residues. J was trimmed by 0 bases and V by 3 bases; bases with no gene match: 1. In germline, CDR1 is MNHEY, CDR2 SMNVEV (reference sequence). The chain's CDR3 is CASSFTGVNTEAFF. In nucleotides, the CDR3 is TGTGCCAGCAGTTTTACAGGGGTGAACACTGAAGCTTTCTTT.

The chain has TRBV19 and TRBJ1-2; 8 bases are a match to TRBD1. This CDR3 spans 18 amino acids. Germline CDR1 LNHDA, CDR2 SQIVND (reference sequence). V lost 7 bases and J lost 2; bases outside the gene matches: 18. Here the CDR3 reads CASTTPSAGTGLNYGYTF. CDR3 nucleotides: TGTGCCAGTACCACCCCCTCCGCCGGGACAGGCCTAAACTATGGCTACACCTTC. Full variable domain (missing parts from reference TRBV19 and TRBJ1-2): DGGITQSPKYLFRKEGQNVTLSCEQNLNHDAMYWYRQDPGQGLRLIYYSQIVNDFQKGDIAEGYSVSREKKESFPLTVTSAQKNPTAFYLCASTTPSAGTGLNYGYTFGSGTRLTVV.

The V call is TRBV5-6, the J call TRBJ2-7; TRBD2 agrees at 11 bases. CDR3 length: 16 amino acids. Germline V lookup: CDR1 SGHDT, CDR2 YYEEEE. The V and J ends lost 3 bases and 3 bases, in that order; junction bases with no gene match: 8. For the CDR3, the DNA is TGTGCCAGCAGCTCCGATAGCGGGGGGGTACTCTACGAGCAGTACTTC. Translated: CASSSDSGGVLYEQYF.

The rearrangement joins TRBV3-1 (or the pseudogene TRBV3-2) to TRBJ1-1; D possibly corresponds to TRBD1 (5 bases). With 1 base removed from V and 6 bases from J, the gap between germline ends came to 9 bases. In germline, CDR1 is LGHDT, CDR2 YNNKEL (reference sequence). The CDR3 is made up of 13 amino acids. CDR3 protein: CASSQVRVSEAFF. DNA of the CDR3: TGTGCCAGCAGCCAAGTCAGGGTCTCTGAAGCTTTCTTT.

The chain carries TRBV6-5 and TRBJ2-3; TRBD1 might be the D (5 bases). Trimming shortened V by 2 bases and J by 4 bases, and 13 bases separated the two germline ends. CDR1 is MNHEY, CDR2 SVGAGI, per germline. The CDR3 is 15 amino acids. CDR3 in DNA: TGTGCCAGCAGTTACAGGCCAGGGCGGCCAGATACGCAGTATTTT. Translation: CASSYRPGRPDTQYF.

This chain links TRBV2 with TRBJ2-1; D not certain. This CDR3 has 15 amino acids. Deletions cut 9 bases from V and 5 bases from J, with 20 bases between. Germline loops: CDR1 SNHLY, CDR2 FYNNEI. The CDR3 loop is CASSRLRLANNEQFF. The CDR3 nucleotides are TGTGCCAGTTCTCGCTTGAGACTGGCGAACAATGAGCAGTTCTTC.

The rearrangement uses TRBV5-1 and TRBJ1-4, with 9 nucleotides matching TRBD1. The ends lost 1 base at V and 1 base at J; junction bases unmatched: 5. The CDR3 spans 17 residues. CDR1 SGHRS and CDR2 YFSETQ come from the germline V gene. The CDR3 sequence: CASSLSGQGRTNEKLFF. The CDR3 DNA follows: TGCGCCAGCAGCTTGTCAGGACAGGGGAGAACTAATGAAAAACTGTTTTTT.

This clone appeared a single time. This sequence joins TRBV29-1 and TRBJ1-3; D call uncertain. CDR3 length: 12 residues. The V end was cut by 4 bases, the J end by 4 bases, with 8 bases between. Germline lookup yields CDR1 SQVTM and CDR2 ANQGSEA. The CDR3 here is CSVANLGNTIYF. The CDR3 nucleotides read TGCAGCGTTGCTAACCTCGGAAACACCATATATTTT.

The rearrangement links TRBV7-9 to TRBJ1-4, with D possibly TRBD1 on 5 matching bases. CDR1 SEHNR and CDR2 FQNEAQ come from the germline V gene (reference sequence). V was clipped by 6 bases and J by 5 bases, with 16 bases between them. This CDR3 spans 15 amino acids. CDR3 DNA sequence: TGTGCCAGCAGTTTACGGATGGGGGGGAATGAAAAACTGTTTTTT. This translates into CASSLRMGGNEKLFF.

This chain uses TRBV19 with TRBJ1-3; D not certain. Germline-derived CDR1 and CDR2 are LNHDA and SQIVND (reference sequence). V was shortened by 4 bases and J by 4 bases, with 14 bases between the two germline ends. CDR3 length: 15 amino acids. The CDR3 sequence is CASSTSTTGGNTIYF. CDR3 coding DNA: TGTGCCAGTAGTACGTCAACTACTGGAGGAAACACCATATATTTT.

The V and J genes are TRBV27 and TRBJ1-5; D may be TRBD1 (6 bases). V lost 2 bases and J 2 bases, leaving 19 bases between the germline ends. Germline V gives CDR1 MNHEY, CDR2 SMNVEV (reference sequence). The CDR3 sequence is 18 residues long. Here the CDR3 reads CASSLIGQGKLGNQPQHF. CDR3 nucleotide sequence: TGTGCCAGCAGTTTAATAGGGCAGGGGAAGTTGGGCAATCAGCCCCAGCATTTT.

The rearrangement links TRBV28 to TRBJ2-3, with D perhaps matching TRBD2 (5 bases). Trimming cost V 3 bases and J 5 bases, with 15 bases left between them. Germline loops: CDR1 MDHEN, CDR2 SYDVKM. The CDR3 sequence is 15 residues long. The CDR3 sequence is CASSFASASGDTQYF. The CDR3 coding sequence is TGTGCCAGCAGTTTCGCGTCGGCGAGCGGAGATACGCAGTATTTT.

In regard to this clone: The junction departs from germline at one end; a sequencing error may be responsible. The genes are TRBV2 and TRBJ1-1; 9 bases agree with TRBD1. Germline V CDR1 and CDR2: SNHLY, FYNNEI. The CDR3 consists of 10 residues. The CDR3 is CASSGTGASF. The CDR3 bases are TGTGCCAGCAGTGGGACAGGGGCGTCCTTT.